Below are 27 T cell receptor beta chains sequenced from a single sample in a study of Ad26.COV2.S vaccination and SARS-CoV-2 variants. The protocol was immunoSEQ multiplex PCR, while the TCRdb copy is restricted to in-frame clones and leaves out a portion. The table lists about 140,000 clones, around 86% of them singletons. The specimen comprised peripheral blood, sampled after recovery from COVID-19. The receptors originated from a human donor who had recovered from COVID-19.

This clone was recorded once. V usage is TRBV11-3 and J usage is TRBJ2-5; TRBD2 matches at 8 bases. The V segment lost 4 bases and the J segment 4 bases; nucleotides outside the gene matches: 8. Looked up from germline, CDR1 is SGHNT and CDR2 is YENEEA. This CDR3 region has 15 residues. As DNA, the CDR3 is TGTGCCAGCAGCTCCGGGACTAGTGTTGGAGAGACCCAGTACTTC. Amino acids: CASSSGTSVGETQYF.

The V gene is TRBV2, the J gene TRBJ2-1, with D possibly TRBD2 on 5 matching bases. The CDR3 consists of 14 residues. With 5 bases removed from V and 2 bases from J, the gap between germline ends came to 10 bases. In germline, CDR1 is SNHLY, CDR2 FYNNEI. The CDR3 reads CASSNPGTYNEQFF. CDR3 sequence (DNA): TGTGCCAGCAGTAACCCGGGGACCTACAATGAGCAGTTCTTC. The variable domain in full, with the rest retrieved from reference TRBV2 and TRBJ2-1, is EPEVTQTPSHQVTQMGQEVILRCVPISNHLYFYWYRQILGQKVEFLVSFYNNEISEKSEIFDDQFSVERPDGSNFTLKIRSTKLEDSAMYFCASSNPGTYNEQFFGPGTRLTVL.

Here the CDR3 DNA reads TGTGCCAGCAGCTATCTACCGGGACAGGGGGCCTACTCTGGAAACACCATATATTTT. Protein sequence: CASSYLPGQGAYSGNTIYF. The chain employs TRBV7-8 and TRBJ1-3; TRBD1 agrees at 12 bases. The junction had 10 bases not matched to a gene; V was cut back by 4 bases and J by 0 bases. Germline loops: CDR1 SGHVS, CDR2 FQNEAQ. CDR3 length equals 19 residues. Variable domain in full (rest from reference TRBV7-8 and TRBJ1-3): GAGVSQSPRYKVAKRGQDVALRCDPISGHVSLFWYQQALGQGPEFLTYFQNEAQLDKSGLPSDRFFAERPEGSVSTLKIQRTQQEDSAVYLCASSYLPGQGAYSGNTIYFGEGSWLTVV.

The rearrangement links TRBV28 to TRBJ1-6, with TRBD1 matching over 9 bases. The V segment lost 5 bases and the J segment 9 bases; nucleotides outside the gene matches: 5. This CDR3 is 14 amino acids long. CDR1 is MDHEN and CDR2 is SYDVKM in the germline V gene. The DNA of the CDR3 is TGTGCCAGCAGTCTCCGGGACAGGGTTTCACCCCTCCACTTT. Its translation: CASSLRDRVSPLHF.

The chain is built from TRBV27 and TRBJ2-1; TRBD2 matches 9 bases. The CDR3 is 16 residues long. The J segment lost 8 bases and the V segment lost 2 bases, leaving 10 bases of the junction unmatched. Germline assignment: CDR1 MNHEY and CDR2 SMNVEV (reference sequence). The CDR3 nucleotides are TGTGCCAGCAGTTTAGTAGCTAGCGGGGTAGGGTATGAGCAGTTCTTC. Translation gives CASSLVASGVGYEQFF.

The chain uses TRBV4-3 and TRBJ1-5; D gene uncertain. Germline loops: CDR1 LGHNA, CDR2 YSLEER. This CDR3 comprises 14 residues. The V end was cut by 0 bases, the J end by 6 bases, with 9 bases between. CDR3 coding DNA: TGCGCCAGCAGCCAAGACGAGGGCAGTCAGCCCCAGCATTTT. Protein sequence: CASSQDEGSQPQHF.

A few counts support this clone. CDR3 nucleotides: TGTGCCAGCAGTGAGGGGGCTAGCGGAACGACAGATACGCAGTATTTT. Protein sequence: CASSEGASGTTDTQYF. The chain has TRBV2 and TRBJ2-3, with D maybe TRBD2 (7 bases). The germline V and J ends were trimmed by 3 bases and 3 bases, with 16 bases remaining between them. Germline CDR1 and CDR2: SNHLY and FYNNEI. The CDR3 extends over 16 amino acids. The full variable domain, its missing parts supplied by reference TRBV2 and TRBJ2-3, is EPEVTQTPSHQVTQMGQEVILRCVPISNHLYFYWYRQILGQKVEFLVSFYNNEISEKSEIFDDQFSVERPDGSNFTLKIRSTKLEDSAMYFCASSEGASGTTDTQYFGPGTRLTVL.

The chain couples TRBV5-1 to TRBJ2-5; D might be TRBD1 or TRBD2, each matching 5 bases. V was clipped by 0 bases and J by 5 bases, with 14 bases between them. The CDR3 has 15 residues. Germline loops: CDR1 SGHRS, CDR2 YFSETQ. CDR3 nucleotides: TGCGCCAGCAGCTTGGGAGCCGGGACCCTGGAGACCCAGTACTTC. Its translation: CASSLGAGTLETQYF.

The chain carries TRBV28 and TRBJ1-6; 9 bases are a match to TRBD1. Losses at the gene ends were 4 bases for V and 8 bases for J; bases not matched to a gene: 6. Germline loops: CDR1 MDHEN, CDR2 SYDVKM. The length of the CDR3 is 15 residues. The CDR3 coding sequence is TGTGCCAGCAGTTCCACAGGGGGCGGGTATTCACCCCTCCACTTT. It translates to CASSSTGGGYSPLHF. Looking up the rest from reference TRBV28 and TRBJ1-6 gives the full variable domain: DVKVTQSSRYLVKRTGEKVFLECVQDMDHENMFWYRQDPGLGLRLIYFSYDVKMKEKGDIPEGYSVSREKKERFSLILESASTNQTSMYLCASSSTGGGYSPLHFGNGTRLTVT.

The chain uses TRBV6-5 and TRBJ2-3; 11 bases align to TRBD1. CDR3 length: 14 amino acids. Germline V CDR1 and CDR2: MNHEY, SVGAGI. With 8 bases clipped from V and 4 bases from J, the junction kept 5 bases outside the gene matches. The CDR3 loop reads CASQDRGRADTQYF. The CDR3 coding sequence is TGTGCCAGCCAGGACAGGGGGCGTGCAGATACGCAGTATTTT.

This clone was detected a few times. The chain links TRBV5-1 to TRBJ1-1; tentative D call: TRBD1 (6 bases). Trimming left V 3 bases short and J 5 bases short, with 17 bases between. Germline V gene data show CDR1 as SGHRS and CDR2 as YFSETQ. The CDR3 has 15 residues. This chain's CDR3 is CASSYLQGYGTEAFF. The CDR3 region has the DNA TGCGCCAGCAGCTACCTACAGGGCTACGGGACTGAAGCTTTCTTT.

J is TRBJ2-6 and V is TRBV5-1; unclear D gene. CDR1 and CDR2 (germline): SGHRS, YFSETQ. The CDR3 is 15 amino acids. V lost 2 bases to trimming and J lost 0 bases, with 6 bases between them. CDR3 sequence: CASSFSRSGANVLTF. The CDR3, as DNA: TGCGCCAGCAGCTTCTCGCGCTCTGGGGCCAACGTCCTGACTTTC.

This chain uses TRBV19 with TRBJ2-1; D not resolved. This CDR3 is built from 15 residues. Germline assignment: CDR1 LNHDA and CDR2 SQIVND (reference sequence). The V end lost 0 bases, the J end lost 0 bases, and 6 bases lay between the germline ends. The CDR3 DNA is TGTGCCAGTAGTATAGAGAAGGACTCCTACAATGAGCAGTTCTTC. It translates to CASSIEKDSYNEQFF.

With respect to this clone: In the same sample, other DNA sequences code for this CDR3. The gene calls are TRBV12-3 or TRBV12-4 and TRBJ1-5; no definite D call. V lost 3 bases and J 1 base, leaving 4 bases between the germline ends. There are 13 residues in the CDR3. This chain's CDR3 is CASSFGSNQPQHF. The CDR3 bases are TGTGCCAGCAGTTTTGGGAGCAATCAGCCCCAGCATTTT.

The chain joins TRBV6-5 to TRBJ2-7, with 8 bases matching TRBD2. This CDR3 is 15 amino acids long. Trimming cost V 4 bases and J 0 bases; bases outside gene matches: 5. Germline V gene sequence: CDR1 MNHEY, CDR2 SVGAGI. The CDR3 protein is CASSSGAGGSYEQYF. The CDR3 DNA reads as TGTGCCAGCAGTTCCGGGGCGGGGGGCTCCTACGAGCAGTACTTC.

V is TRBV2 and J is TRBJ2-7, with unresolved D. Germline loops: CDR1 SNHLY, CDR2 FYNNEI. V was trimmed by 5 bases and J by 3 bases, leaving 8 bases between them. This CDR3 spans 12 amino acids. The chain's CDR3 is CASSRTGYEQYF. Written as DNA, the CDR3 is TGTGCCAGCAGTAGGACCGGCTACGAGCAGTACTTC.

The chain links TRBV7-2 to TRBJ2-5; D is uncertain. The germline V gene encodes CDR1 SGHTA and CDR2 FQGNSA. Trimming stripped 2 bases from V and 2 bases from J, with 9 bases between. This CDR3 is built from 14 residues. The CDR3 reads CASSLTQSQETQYF. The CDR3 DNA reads TGTGCCAGCAGCTTAACTCAGAGTCAAGAGACCCAGTACTTC.

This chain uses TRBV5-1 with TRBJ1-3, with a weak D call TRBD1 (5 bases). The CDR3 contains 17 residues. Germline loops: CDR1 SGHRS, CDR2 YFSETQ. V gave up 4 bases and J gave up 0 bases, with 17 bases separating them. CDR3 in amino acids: CASSPIPGPSSGNTIYF. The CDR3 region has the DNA TGCGCCAGCAGCCCTATACCGGGGCCCAGCTCTGGAAACACCATATATTTT.

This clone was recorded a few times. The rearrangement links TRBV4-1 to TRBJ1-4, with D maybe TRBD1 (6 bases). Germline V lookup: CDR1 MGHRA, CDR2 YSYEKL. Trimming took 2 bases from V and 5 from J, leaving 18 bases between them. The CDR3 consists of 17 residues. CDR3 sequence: CASSQNPDRIGNEKLFF. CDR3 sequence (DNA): TGCGCCAGCAGCCAAAATCCCGACAGGATCGGGAATGAAAAACTGTTTTTT.

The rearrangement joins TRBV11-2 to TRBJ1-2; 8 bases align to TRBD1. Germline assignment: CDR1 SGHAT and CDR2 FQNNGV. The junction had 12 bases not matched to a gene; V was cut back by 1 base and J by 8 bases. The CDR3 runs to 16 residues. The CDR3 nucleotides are TGTGCCAGCAGCTTAGTTCGGGACAGGATATATGAGGGCTACACCTTC. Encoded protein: CASSLVRDRIYEGYTF.

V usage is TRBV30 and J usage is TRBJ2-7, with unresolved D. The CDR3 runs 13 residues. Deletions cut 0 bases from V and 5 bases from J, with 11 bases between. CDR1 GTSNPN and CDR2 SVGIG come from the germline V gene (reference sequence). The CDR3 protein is CAWSVGLRNEQYF. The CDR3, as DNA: TGTGCCTGGAGTGTAGGGCTTCGAAACGAGCAGTACTTC. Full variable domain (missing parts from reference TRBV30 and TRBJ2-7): SQTIHQWPATLVQPVGSPLSLECTVEGTSNPNLYWYRQAAGRGLQLLFYSVGIGQISSEVPQNLSASRPQDRQFILSSKKLLLSDSGFYLCAWSVGLRNEQYFGPGTRLTVT.

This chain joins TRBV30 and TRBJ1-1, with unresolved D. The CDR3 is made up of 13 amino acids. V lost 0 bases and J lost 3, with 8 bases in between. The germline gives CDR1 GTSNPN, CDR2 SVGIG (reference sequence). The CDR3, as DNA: TGTGCCTGGAGTGTAGGTGGGGACACTGAAGCTTTCTTT. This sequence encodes CAWSVGGDTEAFF. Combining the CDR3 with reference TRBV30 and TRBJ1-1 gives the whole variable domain SQTIHQWPATLVQPVGSPLSLECTVEGTSNPNLYWYRQAAGRGLQLLFYSVGIGQISSEVPQNLSASRPQDRQFILSSKKLLLSDSGFYLCAWSVGGDTEAFFGQGTRLTVV.

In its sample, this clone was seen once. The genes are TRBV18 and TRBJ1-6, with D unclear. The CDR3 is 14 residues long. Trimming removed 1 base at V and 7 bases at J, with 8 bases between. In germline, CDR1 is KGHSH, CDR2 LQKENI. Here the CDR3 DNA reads TGTGCCAGCTCACCACGATGGGGAAATTCACCCCTCCACTTT. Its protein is CASSPRWGNSPLHF.

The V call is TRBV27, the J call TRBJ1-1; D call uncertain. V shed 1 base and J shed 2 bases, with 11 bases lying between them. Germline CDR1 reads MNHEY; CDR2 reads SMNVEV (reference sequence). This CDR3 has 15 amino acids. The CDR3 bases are TGTGCCAGCAGTTTATTCAGGATCGGAAACACTGAAGCTTTCTTT. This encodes CASSLFRIGNTEAFF.

The CDR3, as DNA: TGTGCCAGCAGCTTGGAGGAGCTCCCGAGTCACAAAGAGACCCAGTACTTC. Its protein product is CASSLEELPSHKETQYF. The chain employs TRBV5-6 and TRBJ2-5, with no clear D. V lost 0 bases to trimming and J lost 3 bases, with 18 bases between them. Germline values: CDR1 SGHDT, CDR2 YYEEEE. The CDR3 covers 17 residues.

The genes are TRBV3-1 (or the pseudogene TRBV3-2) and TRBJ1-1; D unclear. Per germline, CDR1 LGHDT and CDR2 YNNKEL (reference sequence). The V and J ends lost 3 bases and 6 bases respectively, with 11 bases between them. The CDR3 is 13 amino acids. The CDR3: CASSQGVNAEAFF. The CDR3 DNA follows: TGTGCCAGCAGCCAGGGAGTCAACGCTGAAGCTTTCTTT.

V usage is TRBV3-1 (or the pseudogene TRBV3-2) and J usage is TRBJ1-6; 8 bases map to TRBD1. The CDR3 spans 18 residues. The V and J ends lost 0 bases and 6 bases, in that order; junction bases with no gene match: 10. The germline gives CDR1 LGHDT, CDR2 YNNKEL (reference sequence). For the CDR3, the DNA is TGTGCCAGCAGCCAAGAAGAAGTCCGGGGACAGGCTAATTCACCCCTCCACTTT. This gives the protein CASSQEEVRGQANSPLHF.